The 30 T cell receptor beta chains reported below all come from one sample, sequenced in a study of OX40 agonist ivuxolimab in advanced cancers. Using immunoSEQ multiplex PCR, the repertoire was profiled, and TCRdb retains in-frame clones only, with some absent. The sample holds some 43,000 clones, about 86% seen once. The sample in question was CD4+ or CD8+ T cells sorted from blood, obtained in a trial of the OX40 agonist ivuxolimab. Every receptor here comes from an adult with an advanced solid tumor such as melanoma, head and neck, liver or kidney cancer.

This sequence joins TRBV18 and TRBJ2-1, with 7 nucleotides matching TRBD2. After removal of 0 bases from V and 7 bases from J, the junction contained 9 bases not matched to a gene. Per germline, CDR1 KGHSH and CDR2 LQKENI. CDR3 length: 16 residues. The CDR3 sequence: CASSPPRASGGNEQFF. The CDR3 DNA is TGTGCCAGCTCACCACCGAGGGCTAGCGGTGGGAATGAGCAGTTCTTC.

The chain couples TRBV7-9 to TRBJ1-1; D is perhaps TRBD1 (5 bases). CDR1 is SEHNR, CDR2 FQNEAQ, per germline (reference sequence). This CDR3 has 15 residues. Trimming stripped 4 bases from V and 1 base from J, with 13 bases between. CDR3 DNA sequence: TGTGCCAGCAGCTATGCAGGGCTTACGAACACTGAAGCTTTCTTT. It translates to CASSYAGLTNTEAFF. Based on the CDR3 plus reference TRBV7-9 and TRBJ1-1, the full variable domain is DTGVSQNPRHKITKRGQNVTFRCDPISEHNRLYWYRQTLGQGPEFLTYFQNEAQLEKSRLLSDRFSAERPKGSFSTLEIQRTEQGDSAMYLCASSYAGLTNTEAFFGQGTRLTVV.

The rearrangement links TRBV5-1 to TRBJ2-5; TRBD1 matches 7 bases. The J call may be in error: the DNA end matches TRBJ2-7 better. CDR3 length equals 12 residues. CDR1 is SGHRS and CDR2 is YFSETQ in the germline V gene. The CDR3 nucleotides are TGCGCCAGCAGCTTGGCAGGGGGCGAGCAGTACTTC. Translating it yields CASSLAGGEQYF.

As for this clone: A read error may produce the germline difference seen at one junction end. V and J are TRBV6-1 and TRBJ2-7, with D perhaps being TRBD1 or TRBD2 (5 bases each). Germline V gene sequence: CDR1 MNHNS, CDR2 SASEGT. The CDR3 is 12 amino acids. CDR3 coding DNA: TGTGCCAGCAGTGAAGGGGACCCCACAGGTGGCTTC. Translation gives CASSEGDPTGGF.

The chain couples TRBV28 to TRBJ2-3; 12 bases fit TRBD1. Germline CDR1 and CDR2: MDHEN and SYDVKM. V lost 5 bases, J lost 6 bases, and 9 bases stayed unmatched. The CDR3 contains 16 residues. This chain's CDR3 is CASSASGQGAQDTQYF. The CDR3 bases are TGTGCCAGCAGTGCATCGGGACAGGGGGCGCAGGATACGCAGTATTTT.

By sample share, this clone is medium-sized. The rearrangement uses TRBV15 and TRBJ2-1; D remains ambiguous. Trimming stripped 4 bases from V and 12 bases from J, with 13 bases between. Germline lookup yields CDR1 LNHNV and CDR2 YYDKDF (reference sequence). The CDR3 loop spans 12 amino acids. The CDR3 nucleotides are TGTGCCACCAGCATCGGTCAGCGCGGGCAGTTCTTC. It translates to CATSIGQRGQFF.

The chain employs TRBV7-6 and TRBJ1-1; no definite D call. Deletions cut 4 bases from V and 2 bases from J, with 11 bases between. Germline V lookup: CDR1 SGHVS, CDR2 FNYEAQ. CDR3 length equals 14 residues. CDR3 loop: CASSSPGSNTEAFF. The CDR3 DNA is TGTGCCAGCAGCTCTCCGGGGAGCAACACTGAAGCTTTCTTT.

The CDR3 DNA follows: TGTGCCAGCAGCTTTGTGTCGTTACAAGAGACCCAGTACTTC. This encodes CASSFVSLQETQYF. The chain carries TRBV5-5 and TRBJ2-5; D ambiguous. In germline, CDR1 is SGHKS, CDR2 YYEKEE (reference sequence). This CDR3 is built from 14 residues. V gave up 2 bases and J gave up 2 bases, with 10 bases separating them.

The chain employs TRBV11-3 and TRBJ1-1, with 7 bases that match TRBD1. V trimming: 3 bases; J trimming: 1 base; junction bases outside the gene matches: 8. CDR1 and CDR2 from the germline V gene are SGHNT and YENEEA. This CDR3 spans 16 amino acids. CDR3 region: CASSLGAQGGNTEAFF. CDR3 sequence (DNA): TGTGCCAGCAGCTTGGGGGCCCAGGGGGGGAACACTGAAGCTTTCTTT.

This chain uses TRBV7-8 with TRBJ1-5; D remains ambiguous. Germline V gene sequence: CDR1 SGHVS, CDR2 FQNEAQ. The V end was cut by 1 base, the J end by 4 bases, with 14 bases between. The CDR3 has 16 amino acids. CDR3 nucleotides: TGTGCCAGCAGCTTAGTAGCAGTGGCACCGAATCAGCCCCAGCATTTT. It yields the protein CASSLVAVAPNQPQHF.

The V gene is TRBV6-5, the J gene TRBJ2-7; 13 bases agree with TRBD2. CDR3 length equals 15 residues. Germline loops: CDR1 MNHEY, CDR2 SVGAGI. The V gene end was trimmed by 6 bases and the J gene end by 1 base; junction bases not matched to a gene: 3. CDR3 sequence: CASSRTSGGSYEQYF. The CDR3 DNA is TGTGCCAGCAGCAGGACTAGCGGGGGATCCTACGAGCAGTACTTC.

This rearrangement joins TRBV11-2 to TRBJ2-5; D is possibly TRBD2 (6 bases). Germline CDR1 reads SGHAT; CDR2 reads FQNNGV. V lost 5 bases to trimming and J lost 0 bases, with 13 bases between them. This CDR3 region has 15 residues. The CDR3 nucleotides read TGTGCCAGCAGCCTGGCCGGAGGGAACCAAGAGACCCAGTACTTC. As protein: CASSLAGGNQETQYF.

The chain couples TRBV21-1 to TRBJ2-3; the table assigns TRBD2, which was not confirmed against the DNA. TRBV21-1 is marked as a pseudogene. The CDR3 loop spans 14 amino acids. This CDR3 reads CASQAEEGTDTQYF. As DNA, the CDR3 is TGTGCCAGCCAAGCAGAGGAGGGGACAGATACGCAGTATTTT.

This sequence joins TRBV13 and TRBJ2-2; maybe TRBD1 (6 bases). CDR1 is PRHDT and CDR2 is FYEKMQ in the germline V gene (reference sequence). Trimming left V 0 bases short and J 5 bases short, with 22 bases between. The CDR3 runs to 19 residues. This CDR3 reads CASSLGGGRYGRGTGELFF. CDR3 sequence (DNA): TGTGCCAGCAGCTTAGGAGGGGGACGATACGGCAGGGGAACCGGGGAGCTGTTTTTT. Using reference TRBV13 and TRBJ2-2 for the parts outside the CDR3, the full variable domain is AAGVIQSPRHLIKEKRETATLKCYPIPRHDTVYWYQQGPGQDPQFLISFYEKMQSDKGSIPDRFSAQQFSDYHSELNMSSLELGDSALYFCASSLGGGRYGRGTGELFFGEGSRLTVL.

V is TRBV19 and J is TRBJ1-6; 8 nucleotides agree with TRBD1. The V and J ends lost 10 bases and 6 bases, in that order; junction bases with no gene match: 5. Looked up from germline, CDR1 is LNHDA and CDR2 is SQIVND (reference sequence). CDR3 length: 13 amino acids. Here the CDR3 DNA reads TGTGCCACAAGACAGGGGCTTAATTCACCCCTCCACTTT. Its protein is CATRQGLNSPLHF.

This clone was seen once. The chain is built from TRBV25-1 and TRBJ2-7; D may be TRBD2 (6 bases). The CDR3 sequence is 11 residues long. Trimming took off 11 bases at V and 5 bases at J, with 13 bases between the two ends. Germline CDR1 is MGHDK and CDR2 is SYGVNS. For the CDR3, the DNA is TGTGCCCGGCGGGGCTCAAACGAGCAGTACTTC. Encoded protein: CARRGSNEQYF.

The genes are TRBV4-1 and TRBJ2-7; either TRBD1 or TRBD2 may supply D (5 bases each). Germline assignment: CDR1 MGHRA and CDR2 YSYEKL. The CDR3 loop spans 15 amino acids. Trimming pared 4 bases from V and 2 bases from J, leaving 15 bases between. The CDR3, as DNA: TGCGCCAGCAGCCCCGGAGAGGGGTGGGCCTACGAGCAGTACTTC. It specifies CASSPGEGWAYEQYF.

V and J are TRBV18 and TRBJ1-4, with D unresolved. Germline V gives CDR1 KGHSH, CDR2 LQKENI. The CDR3 runs 15 residues. V shed 6 bases and J shed 10 bases, with 21 bases lying between them. This CDR3 reads CASSLGEGQRGKLFF. The CDR3 bases are TGTGCCAGCTCCCTGGGAGAAGGGCAGAGAGGAAAACTGTTTTTT.

V and J are TRBV27 and TRBJ2-3, with TRBD2 identical over 8 bases. Germline CDR1 MNHEY, CDR2 SMNVEV (reference sequence). CDR3 size: 16 residues. Unmatched junction bases numbered 11, after V lost 6 bases and J lost 3 bases. Here the CDR3 reads CASSPFGGAGTDTQYF. CDR3 nucleotide sequence: TGTGCCAGCAGCCCCTTCGGGGGGGCGGGAACAGATACGCAGTATTTT.

CDR3 residues: CASRAPGLGNEKLFF. The CDR3 DNA sequence: TGTGCCAGCAGGGCGCCGGGACTTGGGAATGAAAAACTGTTTTTT. V and J are TRBV28 and TRBJ1-4; D is possibly TRBD1 (5 bases). V was cut by 6 bases and J by 5 bases, with 16 bases left in between. In germline, CDR1 is MDHEN, CDR2 SYDVKM. The CDR3 is 15 residues long.

Only a few counts were recorded for this clone. The chain links TRBV6-5 to TRBJ1-6; D is uncertain. This CDR3 has 15 residues. V was pared by 2 bases and J by 1 base, with 6 bases between. Germline CDR1 and CDR2: MNHEY and SVGAGI. The CDR3 DNA reads as TGTGCCAGCAGTTACAGGAATTCCTATAATTCACCCCTCCACTTT. This gives the protein CASSYRNSYNSPLHF.

V and J are TRBV13 and TRBJ1-1, with D perhaps TRBD1 (6 bases). This CDR3 is 14 amino acids long. Per germline, CDR1 PRHDT and CDR2 FYEKMQ (reference sequence). The V and J ends lost 5 bases and 6 bases respectively, with 16 bases between them. CDR3 sequence reads: CASSVVSGAAEAFF. The CDR3, as DNA: TGTGCCAGCAGCGTAGTTTCAGGGGCGGCTGAAGCTTTCTTT.

The CDR3 DNA follows: TGTGCCAGCAGCTCGACAGGGATCGAACCCTACGAGCAGTACTTC. Translation: CASSSTGIEPYEQYF. This sequence joins TRBV5-6 and TRBJ2-7; 7 bases are shared with TRBD1. This CDR3 has 15 residues. The germline gives CDR1 SGHDT, CDR2 YYEEEE. J gave up 2 bases and V 3 bases, and 8 bases lay outside the gene matches.

The J gene is TRBJ2-5, the V gene TRBV11-2; 8 bases fit TRBD2. J gave up 5 bases and V 5 bases, and 4 bases lay outside the gene matches. Germline CDR1 is SGHAT and CDR2 is FQNNGV. The CDR3 is 13 residues long. The CDR3 here is CASSRTSRETQYF. CDR3 DNA: TGTGCCAGCAGCCGGACTAGCCGGGAGACCCAGTACTTC.

The V and J genes are TRBV20-1 and TRBJ2-5, with 8 bases fitting TRBD2. Germline V lookup: CDR1 DFQATT, CDR2 SNEGSKA (reference sequence). The CDR3 is 11 amino acids. After removal of 2 bases from V and 9 bases from J, the junction contained 2 bases not matched to a gene. The CDR3 is CSARPRGAQYF. The CDR3 region has the DNA TGCAGTGCTAGACCGCGGGGGGCCCAGTACTTC.

This clone occurred once. The chain carries TRBV7-9 and TRBJ2-3; 11 bases line up with TRBD2. Germline V CDR1 and CDR2: SEHNR, FQNEAQ (reference sequence). The CDR3 extends over 15 amino acids. Losses at the gene ends were 1 base for V and 8 bases for J; bases not matched to a gene: 5. The CDR3: CASSLELAGAGTQYF. The CDR3 DNA reads TGTGCCAGCAGCTTAGAACTAGCGGGGGCGGGTACGCAGTATTTT.

This clone was found once. V and J are TRBV7-2 and TRBJ2-3; TRBD2 matches at 8 bases. The CDR3 extends over 15 amino acids. V lost 3 bases, J lost 4 bases, and 6 bases stayed unmatched. The V gene's germline CDR1 is SGHTA and CDR2 FQGNSA. DNA for the CDR3: TGTGCCAGCAGCTTCGGGCGGGGGGTCGCAGATACGCAGTATTTT. Translation gives CASSFGRGVADTQYF.

V gene TRBV19 combines with J gene TRBJ2-5; D might be TRBD1 (6 bases). Between the trimmed V and J ends, which lost 0 bases and 6 bases, there was a span of 14 bases. Germline values: CDR1 LNHDA, CDR2 SQIVND (reference sequence). The CDR3 consists of 15 residues. The CDR3 nucleotides are TGTGCCAGTAGTATAGATTTCTCCAGGGGAAAGACCCAGTACTTC. Amino acid sequence: CASSIDFSRGKTQYF.

The gene calls are TRBV7-2 and TRBJ2-5; no firm D call. Germline CDR1 reads SGHTA; CDR2 reads FQGNSA. The germline V and J ends were trimmed by 3 bases and 2 bases, with 10 bases remaining between them. The CDR3 runs 14 residues. The CDR3 region has the DNA TGTGCCAGCAGCTTCAAAGTTAGGCAAGAGACCCAGTACTTC. Amino acids: CASSFKVRQETQYF.

The V gene is TRBV2, the J gene TRBJ1-3, with no clear D. This CDR3 region has 14 residues. CDR1 and CDR2 from the germline V gene are SNHLY and FYNNEI. With 6 bases removed from V and 0 bases from J, the gap between germline ends came to 9 bases. In DNA, the CDR3 is TGTGCCAGCAGAAACAGTATCTCTGGAAACACCATATATTTT. It yields the protein CASRNSISGNTIYF.